The source of this T cell receptor beta chain is a study of shared clonotypes between healthy human individuals. Study information: Each donor contributed plates that comprised three CD4 naive, three CD4 memory, two CD8 naive and one CD8 memory. Study-level points and caveats: Only blood was sampled, and tissue TCR repertoires likely differ from blood ones. Clonotypes shared by all four sorted-subset donors had higher generation probabilities than non-shared clonotypes. The study found about 5% of naive CD4 clonotypes shared across a few donors.

With V trimmed by 4 bases and J by 3 bases, 7 bases remained unmatched. Germline V gene data show CDR1 as SGHRS and CDR2 as YFSETQ. There are 15 residues in the CDR3. Sequencing used immunoSEQ multiplex PCR; TCRdb keeps in-frame clones, though not all of them. The table records a few million clones, roughly nine tenths of them present only once. For this clone: Its target is not known.

The TCR sequence derives from a man aged 18 to 35 in good health. The V call is TRBV5-1, the J call TRBJ2-7, with 10 bases matching TRBD2. Material: naive CD4+ T cells sorted from blood. Subset indicated: CD45RA+ positively selected. For the CDR3, the DNA is TGCGCCAGCAGCCCAGCGGGGACTAGCGTCTACGAGCAGTACTTC. This gives the protein CASSPAGTSVYEQYF.